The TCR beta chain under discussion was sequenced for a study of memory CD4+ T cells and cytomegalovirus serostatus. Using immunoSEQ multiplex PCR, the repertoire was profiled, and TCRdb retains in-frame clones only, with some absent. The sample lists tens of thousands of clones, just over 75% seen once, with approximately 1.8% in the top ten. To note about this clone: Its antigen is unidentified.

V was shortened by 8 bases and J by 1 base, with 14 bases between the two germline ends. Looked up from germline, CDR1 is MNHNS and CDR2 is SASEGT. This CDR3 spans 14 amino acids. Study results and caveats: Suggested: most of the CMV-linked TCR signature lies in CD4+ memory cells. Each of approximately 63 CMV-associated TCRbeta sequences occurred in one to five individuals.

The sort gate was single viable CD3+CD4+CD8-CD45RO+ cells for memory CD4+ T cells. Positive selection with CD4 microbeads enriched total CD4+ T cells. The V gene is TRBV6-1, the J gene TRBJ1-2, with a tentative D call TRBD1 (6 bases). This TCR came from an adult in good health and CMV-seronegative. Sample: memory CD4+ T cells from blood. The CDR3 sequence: CASSQGRNNYGYTF. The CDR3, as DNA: TGTGCCAGCTCCCAGGGGCGGAATAACTATGGCTACACCTTC.